This T cell receptor (beta chain) was retrieved from a study of CD8 T cells in Susac syndrome. Findings and caveats of the study: The CD4+ T cell repertoires that were profiled in Susac syndrome showed no clonal expansion.

CDR1 is MNHNS, CDR2 SASEGT, per germline. The ends were cut back, 5 bases at V and 8 bases at J, with 13 bases in the middle. This CDR3 contains 14 residues. To note about this clonotype: What it binds is not known.

RNA, at about 0.45 to 1 ug, was reverse transcribed with random hexamers. TCRdb passed the immunoSEQ multiplex PCR reads through MiXCR, listing each CDR3 protein once. The sample lists under 250,000 distinct CDR3 sequences; approximately 94% were seen once. The TCR sequence derives from a human donor with Susac syndrome. Sequencing was performed on CD4+ T cells from PBMCs. The J gene is TRBJ1-6, the V gene TRBV6-1; TRBD1 is a possible D gene (6 bases). CDR3 region: CASSRTDSYSPLHF. The CDR3 nucleotides read TGTGCCAGCAGTAGAACGGACAGTTATTCACCCCTCCACTTT.